These 25 T cell receptor beta chains originate from one sample sequenced in a study of blood T cell repertoires in COVID-19 (dated by TCRdb to 2018 to 2020). Libraries were built with the immunoSEQ multiplex PCR assay. The source is immuneACCESS, and TCRdb retained only in-frame sequences with V and J called. Part of the clones is not carried over; for the studies checked, unresolved V genes explain less than half of this, and the remainder is unexplained. In this sample the table shows approximately 300,000 clones, almost 90% of which occur a single time. Under 1.1% of the sample lies in the top ten. The specimen sequenced was peripheral blood. The source is a middle-aged woman with COVID-19, enrolled during active disease.

The rearrangement links TRBV27 to TRBJ2-7; TRBD1 matches 9 bases. Germline V CDR1 and CDR2: MNHEY, SMNVEV (reference sequence). The CDR3 totals 15 residues. Losses at the gene ends were 2 bases for V and 3 bases for J; bases not matched to a gene: 5. In DNA form, the CDR3 reads TGTGCCAGCAGTTTACTAGGACAGGGGATCTACGAGCAGTACTTC. Its protein is CASSLLGQGIYEQYF.

This clone has a single count. V usage is TRBV9 and J usage is TRBJ2-5; TRBD2 aligns across 14 bases. V lost 3 bases to trimming and J lost 5 bases; unmatched junction nucleotides: 6. Germline CDR1 is SGDLS and CDR2 is YYNGEE. The CDR3 length is 16 residues. This CDR3 reads CASSARLAGGPETQYF. The DNA of the CDR3 is TGTGCCAGCAGCGCCCGACTAGCGGGAGGGCCGGAGACCCAGTACTTC.

This chain connects TRBV30 to TRBJ2-1; D possibly corresponds to TRBD1 (6 bases). Trimming stripped 0 bases from V and 6 bases from J, with 15 bases between. Germline V gene lookup returns CDR1 GTSNPN and CDR2 SVGIG (reference sequence). The CDR3 extends over 15 amino acids. The CDR3 nucleotides are TGTGCCTGGAGTGTAACGGCAGGGGTTCGCAATGAGCAGTTCTTC. It specifies CAWSVTAGVRNEQFF.

There are a few counts of this clone. This sequence joins TRBV7-2 and TRBJ1-4; perhaps TRBD1 as D (5 bases). The CDR3 has 17 residues. Germline values: CDR1 SGHTA, CDR2 FQGNSA. V lost 1 base and J 4 bases, leaving 16 bases between the germline ends. As DNA, the CDR3 is TGTGCCAGCAGCTTAGGGGCAGGGCAAAGTCGTAATGAAAAACTGTTTTTT. Amino acid sequence: CASSLGAGQSRNEKLFF. Using reference TRBV7-2 and TRBJ1-4 for the parts outside the CDR3, the full variable domain is GAGVSQSPSNKVTEKGKDVELRCDPISGHTALYWYRQSLGQGLEFLIYFQGNSAPDKSGLPSDRFSAERTGGSVSTLTIQRTQQEDSAVYLCASSLGAGQSRNEKLFFGSGTQLSVL.

This chain uses TRBV5-5 with TRBJ1-4; tentatively, D is TRBD1 (6 bases). The CDR3 runs to 16 residues. Germline loops: CDR1 SGHKS, CDR2 YYEKEE (reference sequence). Trimming left V 0 bases short and J 5 bases short, with 14 bases between. This chain's CDR3 is CASSLVPAQGNEKLFF. The CDR3 DNA reads TGTGCCAGCAGCTTGGTTCCGGCGCAGGGGAATGAAAAACTGTTTTTT.

The chain uses TRBV9 and TRBJ1-2; 12 bases are a match to TRBD1. Germline V lookup: CDR1 SGDLS, CDR2 YYNGEE. V lost 3 bases, J lost 3 bases, and 6 bases stayed unmatched. The CDR3 sequence is 16 residues long. CDR3 region: CASSGRDRGHDYGYTF. In nucleotides, the CDR3 is TGTGCCAGCAGCGGCCGGGACAGGGGGCATGACTATGGCTACACCTTC.

The chain joins TRBV11-3 to TRBJ2-5; 9 bases line up with TRBD1. Germline CDR1 reads SGHNT; CDR2 reads YENEEA. Trimming removed 5 bases from V and 1 base from J; junction bases left unmatched: 8. The CDR3 is made up of 16 amino acids. The CDR3 protein is CASSPADRGFQETQYF. CDR3 bases: TGTGCCAGCAGCCCAGCGGACAGGGGATTCCAAGAGACCCAGTACTTC.

In this sample, this clone turned up once. This chain connects TRBV9 to TRBJ1-2, with 10 bases lining up with TRBD1. This CDR3 contains 15 residues. In germline, CDR1 is SGDLS, CDR2 YYNGEE. V lost 0 bases, J lost 2 bases, and 1 base stayed unmatched. The CDR3 spells CASSVATGGNYGYTF. DNA for the CDR3: TGTGCCAGCAGCGTAGCGACAGGGGGCAACTATGGCTACACCTTC.

This clone has a single count. The chain links TRBV5-4 to TRBJ2-3; 16 positions match TRBD2. Germline V gene data show CDR1 as SGHNT and CDR2 as YYREEE (reference sequence). CDR3 length: 20 residues. The ends lost 4 bases at V and 2 bases at J; junction bases unmatched: 13. The CDR3 reads CASSGPGLAGGQPLTDTQYF. CDR3 coding DNA: TGTGCCAGCAGCGGACCGGGACTAGCGGGGGGGCAACCCCTCACAGATACGCAGTATTTT. The complete variable domain, with remaining parts taken from reference TRBV5-4 and TRBJ2-3, reads ETGVTQSPTHLIKTRGQQVTLRCSSQSGHNTVSWYQQALGQGPQFIFQYYREEENGRGNFPPRFSGLQFPNYSSELNVNALELDDSALYLCASSGPGLAGGQPLTDTQYFGPGTRLTVL.

The V and J genes are TRBV30 and TRBJ1-2; D might be TRBD1 (5 bases). Per germline, CDR1 GTSNPN and CDR2 SVGIG (reference sequence). The CDR3 consists of 14 residues. Trimming took off 4 bases at V and 7 bases at J, with 19 bases between the two ends. The CDR3 nucleotides read TGTGCCTGGACTCTCATCGGGGGGTGGGGTGGCTACACCTTC. Protein sequence: CAWTLIGGWGGYTF.

This clone was counted a single time. V is TRBV15 and J is TRBJ1-4, with D possibly TRBD1 on 5 matching bases. Germline values: CDR1 LNHNV, CDR2 YYDKDF (reference sequence). Trimming pared 0 bases from V and 4 bases from J, leaving 9 bases between. This CDR3 comprises 15 residues. CDR3: CATSRDRRGNEKLFF. In nucleotides, the CDR3 is TGTGCCACCAGCAGAGATCGAAGGGGTAATGAAAAACTGTTTTTT.

The chain has TRBV9 and TRBJ1-2, with D unresolved. The CDR3 runs 12 residues. V dropped 4 bases and J dropped 4 bases, with 8 bases sitting between them. Germline lookup yields CDR1 SGDLS and CDR2 YYNGEE. The DNA for the CDR3 is TGTGCCAGCAGCTCAGATGTCTATGGCTACACCTTC. Amino acids: CASSSDVYGYTF.

The chain's CDR3 is CASTTGENYGYTF. CDR3 coding DNA: TGTGCCAGTACGACAGGGGAGAACTATGGCTACACCTTC. The J gene is TRBJ1-2, the V gene TRBV19; TRBD1 matches at 8 bases. V trimming: 7 bases; J trimming: 2 bases; junction bases outside the gene matches: 3. The V gene's germline CDR1 is LNHDA and CDR2 SQIVND (reference sequence). The CDR3 is 13 residues long.

V and J are TRBV28 and TRBJ2-1, with 8 positions matching TRBD2. The length of the CDR3 is 14 residues. Germline CDR1 reads MDHEN; CDR2 reads SYDVKM. Losses at the gene ends were 6 bases for V and 6 bases for J; bases not matched to a gene: 7. The CDR3 loop is CASRTGTRGNEQFF. The DNA for the CDR3 is TGTGCCAGCAGGACCGGGACTAGAGGCAATGAGCAGTTCTTC.

The V gene is TRBV7-9, the J gene TRBJ1-1, with D perhaps matching TRBD1 (5 bases). Trimming left V 5 bases short and J 1 base short, with 11 bases between. In germline, CDR1 is SEHNR, CDR2 FQNEAQ (reference sequence). The CDR3 sequence is 14 residues long. CDR3 loop: CASSITGPNTEAFF. The CDR3 DNA reads TGTGCCAGCAGCATAACAGGTCCGAACACTGAAGCTTTCTTT.

V and J are TRBV19 and TRBJ1-3; 8 positions agree with TRBD1. Germline V gene lookup returns CDR1 LNHDA and CDR2 SQIVND (reference sequence). The CDR3 consists of 20 residues. The junction had 17 bases not matched to a gene; V was cut back by 4 bases and J by 0 bases. In DNA, the CDR3 is TGTGCCAGTAGTACAAACCGGGACAGGCGACAAGCAATCTCTGGAAACACCATATATTTT. Amino acids: CASSTNRDRRQAISGNTIYF. The full variable domain, rest sourced from reference TRBV19 and TRBJ1-3, is DGGITQSPKYLFRKEGQNVTLSCEQNLNHDAMYWYRQDPGQGLRLIYYSQIVNDFQKGDIAEGYSVSREKKESFPLTVTSAQKNPTAFYLCASSTNRDRRQAISGNTIYFGEGSWLTVV.

The chain recombines TRBV4-3 with TRBJ1-2; no clear D. Looked up from germline, CDR1 is LGHNA and CDR2 is YSLEER. The CDR3 loop spans 15 amino acids. V lost 0 bases and J 8 bases, leaving 16 bases between the germline ends. Here the CDR3 DNA reads TGCGCCAGCAGCCAAGAAAACCGGGGTCGACGCGGCTACACCTTC. It yields the protein CASSQENRGRRGYTF.

This clone occurred once. The genes are TRBV5-1 and TRBJ2-5, with 8 nucleotides matching TRBD1. V shed 4 bases, J shed 2 bases, and the junction held 10 bases outside the gene matches. The germline V gene encodes CDR1 SGHRS and CDR2 YFSETQ. The CDR3 totals 16 residues. The CDR3 protein is CASSPGQGPSQETQYF. CDR3 DNA sequence: TGCGCCAGCAGCCCTGGACAGGGACCCTCTCAAGAGACCCAGTACTTC.

The gene calls are TRBV3-1 (or the pseudogene TRBV3-2) and TRBJ1-3, with 7 positions matching TRBD1. Germline-derived CDR1 and CDR2 are LGHDT and YNNKEL (reference sequence). Trimming took 1 base from V and 1 from J; bases not matched to a gene: 4. This CDR3 has 16 residues. CDR3 in DNA: TGTGCCAGCAGCCAAGGGGACAGTTTGTCTGGAAACACCATATATTTT. Residues: CASSQGDSLSGNTIYF.

V is TRBV28 and J is TRBJ1-5, with D perhaps matching TRBD1 (6 bases). V was clipped by 5 bases and J by 3 bases, with 14 bases between them. CDR3 length: 15 residues. CDR1 and CDR2 from the germline V gene are MDHEN and SYDVKM. The chain's CDR3 is CASSPATGSNQPQHF. As DNA, the CDR3 is TGTGCCAGCAGTCCCGCGACAGGCTCCAATCAGCCCCAGCATTTT. The whole variable domain, remainder taken from reference TRBV28 and TRBJ1-5, is DVKVTQSSRYLVKRTGEKVFLECVQDMDHENMFWYRQDPGLGLRLIYFSYDVKMKEKGDIPEGYSVSREKKERFSLILESASTNQTSMYLCASSPATGSNQPQHFGDGTRLSIL.

This clone has a single count. The chain joins TRBV6-4 to TRBJ2-3, with D tentatively TRBD2 (6 bases). The germline CDR1 and CDR2 sequences are MRHNA and SNTAGT. The V end lost 4 bases, the J end lost 0 bases, and 8 bases lay between the germline ends. The CDR3 contains 14 residues. CDR3 sequence (DNA): TGTGCCAGCAGTGGCGGGACTAGCACAGATACGCAGTATTTT. Translation: CASSGGTSTDTQYF.

The rearrangement links TRBV5-1 to TRBJ1-2; weak D call: TRBD1 (6 bases). Between the trimmed V and J ends, which lost 1 base and 0 bases, there was a span of 10 bases. The germline CDR1 and CDR2 sequences are SGHRS and YFSETQ. This CDR3 is built from 15 residues. The CDR3 here is CASSLLTGTNYGYTF. Written as DNA, the CDR3 is TGCGCCAGCAGCTTGTTGACAGGTACTAACTATGGCTACACCTTC.

The J gene is TRBJ1-2, the V gene TRBV9; 8 bases fit TRBD1. The CDR3 is made up of 14 amino acids. In germline, CDR1 is SGDLS, CDR2 YYNGEE. The V gene end was trimmed by 5 bases and the J gene end by 4 bases; junction bases not matched to a gene: 7. The CDR3 nucleotides are TGTGCCAGCAGAGATGACAGGGGAAGCTATGGCTACACCTTC. The encoded protein is CASRDDRGSYGYTF.

The chain links TRBV7-9 to TRBJ2-7; no definite D call. Trimming shortened V by 5 bases and J by 6 bases, and 8 bases separated the two germline ends. Germline V CDR1 and CDR2: SEHNR, FQNEAQ (reference sequence). The CDR3 has 11 residues. CDR3 sequence (DNA): TGTGCCAGCAGCCCGTTTAGCGAGCAGTACTTC. Translated, it gives CASSPFSEQYF.

V usage is TRBV5-5 and J usage is TRBJ2-1; 9 positions match TRBD2. Looked up from germline, CDR1 is SGHKS and CDR2 is YYEKEE (reference sequence). This CDR3 is built from 16 residues. V lost 2 bases to trimming and J lost 4 bases; unmatched junction nucleotides: 7. In nucleotides, the CDR3 is TGTGCCAGCAGCTTTAGCGGGGGTGTTACTTACAATGAGCAGTTCTTC. Protein sequence: CASSFSGGVTYNEQFF.